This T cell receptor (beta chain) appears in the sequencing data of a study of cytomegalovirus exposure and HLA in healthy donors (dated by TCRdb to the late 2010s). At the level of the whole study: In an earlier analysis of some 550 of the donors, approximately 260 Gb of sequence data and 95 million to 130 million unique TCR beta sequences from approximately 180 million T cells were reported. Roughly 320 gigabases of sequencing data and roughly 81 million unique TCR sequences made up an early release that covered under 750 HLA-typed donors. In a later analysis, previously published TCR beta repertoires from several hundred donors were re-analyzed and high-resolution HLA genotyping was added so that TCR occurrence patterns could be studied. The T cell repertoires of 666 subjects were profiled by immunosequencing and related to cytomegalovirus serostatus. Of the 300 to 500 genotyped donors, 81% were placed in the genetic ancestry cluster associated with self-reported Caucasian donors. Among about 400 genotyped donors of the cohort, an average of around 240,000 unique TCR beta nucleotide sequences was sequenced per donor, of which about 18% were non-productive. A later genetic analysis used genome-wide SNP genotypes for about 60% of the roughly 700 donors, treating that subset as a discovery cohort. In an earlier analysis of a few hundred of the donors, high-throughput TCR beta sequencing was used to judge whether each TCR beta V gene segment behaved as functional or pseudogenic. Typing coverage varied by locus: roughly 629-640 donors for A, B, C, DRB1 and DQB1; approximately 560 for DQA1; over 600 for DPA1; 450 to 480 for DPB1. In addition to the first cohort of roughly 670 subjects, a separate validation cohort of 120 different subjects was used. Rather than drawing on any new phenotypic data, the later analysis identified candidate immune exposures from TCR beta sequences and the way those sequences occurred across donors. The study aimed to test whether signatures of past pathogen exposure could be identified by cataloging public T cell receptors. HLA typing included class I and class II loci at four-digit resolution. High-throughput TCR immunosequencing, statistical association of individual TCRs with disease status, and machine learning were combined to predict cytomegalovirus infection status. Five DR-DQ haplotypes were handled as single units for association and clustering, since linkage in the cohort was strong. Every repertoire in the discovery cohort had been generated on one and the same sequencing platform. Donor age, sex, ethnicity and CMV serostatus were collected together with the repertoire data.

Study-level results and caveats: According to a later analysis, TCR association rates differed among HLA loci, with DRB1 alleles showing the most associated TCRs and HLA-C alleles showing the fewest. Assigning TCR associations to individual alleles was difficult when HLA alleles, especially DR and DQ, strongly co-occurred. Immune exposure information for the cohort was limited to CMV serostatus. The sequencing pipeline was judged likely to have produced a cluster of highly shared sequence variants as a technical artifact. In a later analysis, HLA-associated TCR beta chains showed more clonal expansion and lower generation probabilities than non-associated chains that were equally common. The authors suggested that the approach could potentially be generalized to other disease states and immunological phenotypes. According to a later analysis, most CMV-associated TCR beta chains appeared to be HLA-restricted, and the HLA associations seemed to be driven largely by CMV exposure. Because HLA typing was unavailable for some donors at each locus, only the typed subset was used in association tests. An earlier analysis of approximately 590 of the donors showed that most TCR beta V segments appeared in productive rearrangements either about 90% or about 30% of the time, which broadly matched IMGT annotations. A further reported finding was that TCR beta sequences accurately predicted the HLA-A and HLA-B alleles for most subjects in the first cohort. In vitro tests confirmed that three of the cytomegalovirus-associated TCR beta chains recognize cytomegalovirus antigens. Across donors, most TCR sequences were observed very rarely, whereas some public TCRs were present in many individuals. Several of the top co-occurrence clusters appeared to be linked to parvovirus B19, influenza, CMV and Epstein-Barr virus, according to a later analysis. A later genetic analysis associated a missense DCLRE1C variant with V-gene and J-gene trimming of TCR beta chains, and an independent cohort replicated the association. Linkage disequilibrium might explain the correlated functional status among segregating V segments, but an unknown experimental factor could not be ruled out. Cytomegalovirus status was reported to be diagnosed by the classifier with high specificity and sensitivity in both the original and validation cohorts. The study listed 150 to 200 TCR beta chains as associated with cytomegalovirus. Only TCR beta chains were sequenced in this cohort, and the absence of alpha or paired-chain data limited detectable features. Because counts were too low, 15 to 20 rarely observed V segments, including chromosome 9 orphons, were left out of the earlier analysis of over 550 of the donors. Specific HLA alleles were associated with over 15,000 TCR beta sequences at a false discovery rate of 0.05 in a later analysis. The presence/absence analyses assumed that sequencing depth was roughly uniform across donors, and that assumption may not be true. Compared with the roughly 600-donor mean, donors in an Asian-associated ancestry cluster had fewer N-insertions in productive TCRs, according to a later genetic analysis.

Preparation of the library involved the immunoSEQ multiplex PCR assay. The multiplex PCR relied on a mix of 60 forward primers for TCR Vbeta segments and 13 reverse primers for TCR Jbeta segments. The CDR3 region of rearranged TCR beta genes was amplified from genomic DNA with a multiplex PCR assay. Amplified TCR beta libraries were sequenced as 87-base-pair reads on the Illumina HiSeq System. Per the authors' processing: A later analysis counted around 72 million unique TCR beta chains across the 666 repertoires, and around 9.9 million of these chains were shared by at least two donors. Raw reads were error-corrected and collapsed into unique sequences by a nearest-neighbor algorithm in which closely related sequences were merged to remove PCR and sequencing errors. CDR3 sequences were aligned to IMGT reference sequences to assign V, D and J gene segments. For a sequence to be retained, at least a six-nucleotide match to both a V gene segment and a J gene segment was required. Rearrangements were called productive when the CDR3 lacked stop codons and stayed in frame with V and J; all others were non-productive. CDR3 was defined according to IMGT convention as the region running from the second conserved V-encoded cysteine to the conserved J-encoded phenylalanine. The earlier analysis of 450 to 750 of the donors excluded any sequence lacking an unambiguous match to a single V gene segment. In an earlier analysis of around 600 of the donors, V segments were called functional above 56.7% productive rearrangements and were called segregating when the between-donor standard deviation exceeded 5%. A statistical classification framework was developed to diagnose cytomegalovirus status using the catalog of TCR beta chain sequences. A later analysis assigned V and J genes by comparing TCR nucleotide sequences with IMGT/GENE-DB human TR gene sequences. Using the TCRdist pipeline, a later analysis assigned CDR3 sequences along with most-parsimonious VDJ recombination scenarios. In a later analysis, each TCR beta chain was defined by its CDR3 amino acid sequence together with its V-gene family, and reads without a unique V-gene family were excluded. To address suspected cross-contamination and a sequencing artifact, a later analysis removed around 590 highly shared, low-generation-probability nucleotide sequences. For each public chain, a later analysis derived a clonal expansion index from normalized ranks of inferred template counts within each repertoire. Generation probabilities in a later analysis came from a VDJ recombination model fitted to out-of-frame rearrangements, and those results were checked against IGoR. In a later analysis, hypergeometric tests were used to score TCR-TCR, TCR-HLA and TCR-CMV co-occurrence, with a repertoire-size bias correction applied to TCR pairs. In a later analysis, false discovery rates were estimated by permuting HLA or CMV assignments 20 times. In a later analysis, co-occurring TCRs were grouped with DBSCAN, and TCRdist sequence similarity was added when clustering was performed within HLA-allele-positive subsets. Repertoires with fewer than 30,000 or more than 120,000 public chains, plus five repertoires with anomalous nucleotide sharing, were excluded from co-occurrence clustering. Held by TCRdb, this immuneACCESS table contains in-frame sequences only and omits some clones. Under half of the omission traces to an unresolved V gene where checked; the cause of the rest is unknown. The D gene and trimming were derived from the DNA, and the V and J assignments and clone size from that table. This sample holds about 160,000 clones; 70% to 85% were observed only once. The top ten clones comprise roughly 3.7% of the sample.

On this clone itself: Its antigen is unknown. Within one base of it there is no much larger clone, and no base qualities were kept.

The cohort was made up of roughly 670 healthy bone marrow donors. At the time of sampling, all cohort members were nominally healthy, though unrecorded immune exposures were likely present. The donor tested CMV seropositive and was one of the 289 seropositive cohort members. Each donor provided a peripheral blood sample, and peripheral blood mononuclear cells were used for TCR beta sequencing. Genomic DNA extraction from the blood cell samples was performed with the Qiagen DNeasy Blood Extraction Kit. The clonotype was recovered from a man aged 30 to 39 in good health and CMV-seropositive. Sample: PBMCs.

Read as DNA, the sequence is TGTGCCAGTAGTTCCCGGGACAGCTACTATGGCTACACCTTC. This yields the protein CASSSRDSYYGYTF. The chain is made from TRBV19 and TRBJ1-2, and 7 junction bases match TRBD1. The CDR3 measures 14 amino acids from cysteine to phenylalanine. Only CDR3 DNA is held: 42 bases, read in frame from base 1. Looking up the germline V gene (reference sequence) yields CDR1 LNHDA and CDR2 SQIVND. Clipping removes 5 bases from V and 3 bases from J, with 6 as the unmatched junction base count. The CDR3 plus the reference TRBV19 and TRBJ1-2 genes for the other parts give the full variable domain: DGGITQSPKYLFRKEGQNVTLSCEQNLNHDAMYWYRQDPGQGLRLIYYSQIVNDFQKGDIAEGYSVSREKKESFPLTVTSAQKNPTAFYLCASSSRDSYYGYTFGSGTRLTVV.